The T cell receptor (beta chain) described here comes from a study of shared clonotypes between healthy human individuals. The germline CDR1 and CDR2 sequences are SGHAT and FQNNGV. After removal of 5 bases from V and 2 bases from J, the junction contained 3 bases not matched to a gene. This CDR3 region has 14 residues. TCRdb's table, derived via immunoSEQ multiplex PCR, lists solely in-frame clones and lacks some. Counted here are roughly 720,000 clones, around 91% occurring once; the ten biggest clones make up 30% to 35%. The sequenced sample consisted of memory CD8+ T cells from PBMCs. The sample's subset: CD45RO+ cells pooled with CCR7-negative TemRA cells. This rearrangement joins TRBV11-2 to TRBJ2-7; TRBD1 matches at 10 bases. This sequence originates from a man younger than 35 in good health. Some clones in this sample may be carry-over from other donors' samples. CDR3 residues: CASSGDRGAYEQYF. In DNA, the CDR3 is TGTGCCAGCAGCGGGGACAGGGGCGCCTACGAGCAGTACTTC.